A single sample is the source of the 8 T cell receptor beta chains below, sequenced in a study of blood T cell repertoires in COVID-19. Generated by immunoSEQ multiplex PCR, the TCRdb table keeps only in-frame clones and is missing some. The data contain 250,000 or so clones, 85% of them singletons. The sequenced sample was PBMCs or T cells enriched from blood (not recorded which). These TCRs come from a woman in her 50s who had been exposed to COVID-19.

The CDR3, as DNA: TGTGCCAGTATCGGACAGGGGGACGGCTACACCTTC. It specifies CASIGQGDGYTF. This sequence joins TRBV19 and TRBJ1-2, with TRBD1 matching over 10 bases. Germline V gene data show CDR1 as LNHDA and CDR2 as SQIVND (reference sequence). The junction had 4 bases not matched to a gene; V was cut back by 7 bases and J by 8 bases. The CDR3 totals 12 residues. The full variable domain, its missing parts supplied by reference TRBV19 and TRBJ1-2, is DGGITQSPKYLFRKEGQNVTLSCEQNLNHDAMYWYRQDPGQGLRLIYYSQIVNDFQKGDIAEGYSVSREKKESFPLTVTSAQKNPTAFYLCASIGQGDGYTFGSGTRLTVV.

The chain couples TRBV29-1 to TRBJ2-1; D might be TRBD2 (6 bases). This CDR3 has 12 amino acids. Germline lookup yields CDR1 SQVTM and CDR2 ANQGSEA. V lost 4 bases and J 6 bases, leaving 10 bases between the germline ends. CDR3 in amino acids: CSVAPGVNEQFF. The DNA of the CDR3 is TGCAGCGTTGCCCCGGGGGTCAATGAGCAGTTCTTC.

In its sample, this clone was seen a few times. The chain joins TRBV7-9 to TRBJ1-2, with no clear D. Germline CDR1 is SEHNR and CDR2 is FQNEAQ (reference sequence). Trimming pared 2 bases from V and 2 bases from J, leaving 6 bases between. This CDR3 comprises 13 residues. CDR3 protein: CASSLLQNYGYTF. CDR3 sequence (DNA): TGTGCCAGCAGCTTACTACAGAACTATGGCTACACCTTC.

This chain joins TRBV19 and TRBJ2-3; 8 bases are shared with TRBD1. Trimming removed 1 base from V and 2 bases from J; junction bases left unmatched: 2. The CDR3 runs to 15 residues. Per germline, CDR1 LNHDA and CDR2 SQIVND (reference sequence). This chain's CDR3 is CASSIAGGFTDTQYF. The CDR3 nucleotides read TGTGCCAGTAGTATAGCAGGGGGCTTCACAGATACGCAGTATTTT.

The V call is TRBV20-1, the J call TRBJ1-6; TRBD1 matches 9 bases. The germline gives CDR1 DFQATT, CDR2 SNEGSKA (reference sequence). The CDR3 totals 14 residues. V dropped 3 bases and J dropped 7; count of bases not matched to a gene: 4. The CDR3 region is CSASEGTGNSPLHF. CDR3 coding DNA: TGCAGTGCTAGTGAGGGGACAGGGAATTCACCCCTCCACTTT.

This chain links TRBV7-9 with TRBJ1-2; D ambiguous. The V end was cut by 5 bases, the J end by 7 bases, with 11 bases between. CDR1 SEHNR and CDR2 FQNEAQ come from the germline V gene (reference sequence). CDR3 size: 12 residues. In DNA form, the CDR3 reads TGTGCCAGCAGCCCTACCCCTACTGGCTACACCTTC. Protein sequence: CASSPTPTGYTF.

This clone occurred a few times. The chain carries TRBV29-1 and TRBJ2-5, with D possibly TRBD1 on 6 matching bases. Trimming removed 5 bases at V and 5 bases at J, with 15 bases between. CDR1 and CDR2 from the germline V gene are SQVTM and ANQGSEA. This CDR3 spans 13 amino acids. Written as DNA, the CDR3 is TGCAGCGTTTTTTGGGGGCTCGGTGAGACCCAGTACTTC. Protein: CSVFWGLGETQYF.

This clone was recorded once. The chain has TRBV7-6 and TRBJ2-1, with TRBD1 matching 7 bases. The V gene end was trimmed by 0 bases and the J gene end by 5 bases; junction bases not matched to a gene: 4. The CDR3 spans 15 residues. The V gene's germline CDR1 is SGHVS and CDR2 FNYEAQ. The DNA of the CDR3 is TGTGCCAGCAGCTTAGCTGAGGGGGCCCACAATGAGCAGTTCTTC. As protein: CASSLAEGAHNEQFF.